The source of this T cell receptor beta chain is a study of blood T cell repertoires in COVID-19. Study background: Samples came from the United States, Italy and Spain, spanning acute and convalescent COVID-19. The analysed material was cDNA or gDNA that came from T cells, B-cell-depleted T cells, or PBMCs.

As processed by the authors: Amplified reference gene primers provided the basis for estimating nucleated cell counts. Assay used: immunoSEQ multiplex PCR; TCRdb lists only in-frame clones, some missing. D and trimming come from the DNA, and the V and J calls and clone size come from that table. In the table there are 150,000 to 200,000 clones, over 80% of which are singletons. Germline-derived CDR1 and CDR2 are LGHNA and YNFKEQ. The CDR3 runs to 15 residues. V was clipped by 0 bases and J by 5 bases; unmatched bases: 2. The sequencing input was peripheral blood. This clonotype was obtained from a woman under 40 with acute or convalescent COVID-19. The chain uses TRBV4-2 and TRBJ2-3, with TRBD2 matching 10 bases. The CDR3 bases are TGTGCCAGCAGCCAAGACGAGCGGGGGGGAGATACGCAGTATTTT. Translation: CASSQDERGGDTQYF.